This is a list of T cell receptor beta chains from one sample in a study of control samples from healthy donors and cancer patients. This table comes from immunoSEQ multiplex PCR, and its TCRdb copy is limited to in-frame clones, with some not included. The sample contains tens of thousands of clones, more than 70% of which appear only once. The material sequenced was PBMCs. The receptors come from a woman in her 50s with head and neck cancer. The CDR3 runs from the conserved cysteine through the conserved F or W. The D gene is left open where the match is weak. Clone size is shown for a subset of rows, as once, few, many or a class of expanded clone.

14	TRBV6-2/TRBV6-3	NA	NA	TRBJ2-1	TGTGCCAGCAGTAGGGCGGGTCTTTACAATGAGCAGTTCTTC	CASSRAGLYNEQFF
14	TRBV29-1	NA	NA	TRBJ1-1	TGCAGCGTTGAAGGGGGGCGCTGGGCCACTGAAGCTTTCTTT	CSVEGGRWATEAFF
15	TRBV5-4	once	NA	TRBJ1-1	TGTGCCAGCAGCCCCAGGGACTATTGGGACACTGAAGCTTTCTTT	CASSPRDYWDTEAFF
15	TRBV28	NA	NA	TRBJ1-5	TGTGCCAGCAGTTTAATCGGAATCGGCAATCAGCCCCAGCATTTT	CASSLIGIGNQPQHF
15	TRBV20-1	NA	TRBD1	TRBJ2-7	TGCAGTGCTAGTGGCCGGGACAGGGGGACGAACGAGCAGTACTTC	CSASGRDRGTNEQYF
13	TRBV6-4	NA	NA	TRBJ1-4	TGTGCCAGCAGAGCCGGACGTAACGAAAAACTGTTTTTT	CASRAGRNEKLFF
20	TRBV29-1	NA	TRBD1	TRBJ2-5	TGCAGCGTTGCAGACCGGAAGGGACAGGGGGCGAGATTAACTAGAGAGACCCAGTACTTC	CSVADRKGQGARLTRETQYF
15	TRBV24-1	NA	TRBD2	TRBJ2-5	TGTGCCACCAGTGACCTAGCGGGGACCGGGGAGACCCAGTACTTC	CATSDLAGTGETQYF
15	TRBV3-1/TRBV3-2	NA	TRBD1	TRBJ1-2	TGTGCCAGCAGCCCAGAGACAGGGGGCAACTATGGCTACACCTTC	CASSPETGGNYGYTF
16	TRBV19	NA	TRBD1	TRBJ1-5	TGTGCCAGTAATCGACAGGGGGCAGGTGGCAATCAGCCCCAGCATTTT	CASNRQGAGGNQPQHF
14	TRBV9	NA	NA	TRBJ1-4	TGTGCCAGCAGCCAACAGGACCGAAGTGAAAAACTGTTTTTT	CASSQQDRSEKLFF
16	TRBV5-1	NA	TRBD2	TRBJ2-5	TGCGCCAGCAGCTTGGTTCCTAGCGGGGGAGGGGAGACCCAGTACTTC	CASSLVPSGGGETQYF
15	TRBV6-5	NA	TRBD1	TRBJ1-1	TGTGCCAGCAGTTATCCGGGACAGGGGGCTTTTGAAGCTTTCTTT	CASSYPGQGAFEAFF
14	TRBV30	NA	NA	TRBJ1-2	TGTGCCTGGTCCCGAGGACTCCCCAACTATGGCTACACCTTC	CAWSRGLPNYGYTF
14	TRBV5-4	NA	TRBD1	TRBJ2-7	TGTGCCAGCAGCTTGGGGACAGGCCCCTACGAGCAGTACTTC	CASSLGTGPYEQYF
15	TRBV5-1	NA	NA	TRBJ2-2	TGCGCCAGCAGCTTTGATCCTCGTAACACCGGGGAGCTGTTTTTT	CASSFDPRNTGELFF
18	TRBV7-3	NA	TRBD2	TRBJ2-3	TGTGCCAGCAGCTGGACCGGGACTAGCGGGGGGGCGTCAGATACGCAGTATTTT	CASSWTGTSGGASDTQYF
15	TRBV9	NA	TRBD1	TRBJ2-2	TGTGCCAGCAGCGCGACAGGGGTGAACACCGGGGAGCTGTTTTTT	CASSATGVNTGELFF
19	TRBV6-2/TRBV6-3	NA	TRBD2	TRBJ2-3	TGTGCCAGCAGCCTACTCGGTAGCGGGGGGGCCTTGGGTCAAGATACGCAGTATTTT	CASSLLGSGGALGQDTQYF
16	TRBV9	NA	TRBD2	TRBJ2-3	TGTGCCAGCAGCGTGGCGGTCGGGGGGGCCCCCAATACGCAGTATTTT	CASSVAVGGAPNTQYF
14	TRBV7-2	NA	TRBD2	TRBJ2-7	TGTGCCAGCAGCTTAACGGGGGGGTTATACGAGCAGTACTTC	CASSLTGGLYEQYF
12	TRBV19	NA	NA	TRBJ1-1	TGTGCCAGTAGTATAGGCGGGGTAGCAGCTTTCTTT	CASSIGGVAAFF
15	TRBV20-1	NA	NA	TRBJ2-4	TGCAGTGCTCGTGGGGAAGAAGGAGCCAAAAACATTCAGTACTTC	CSARGEEGAKNIQYF
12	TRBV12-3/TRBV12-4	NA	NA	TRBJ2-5	TGTGCCAGCAGTGCAATCCAAGAGACCCAGTACTTC	CASSAIQETQYF
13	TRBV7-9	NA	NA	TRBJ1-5	TGTGCCAGCAGCTTTCTGGGCCGACAGCCCCAGCATTTT	CASSFLGRQPQHF
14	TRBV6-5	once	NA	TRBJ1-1	TGTGCCAGCAGTTACGGGGGGGAAGGGACTGAAGCTTTCTTT	CASSYGGEGTEAFF
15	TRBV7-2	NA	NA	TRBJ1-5	TGTGCCAGCAGCCTACAGGGAATGGGCAATCAGCCCCAGCATTTT	CASSLQGMGNQPQHF
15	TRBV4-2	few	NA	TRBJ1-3	TGTGCCAGCAGCCAAGACAGGGGCCCTGGAAACACCATATATTTT	CASSQDRGPGNTIYF
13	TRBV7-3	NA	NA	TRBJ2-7	TGTGCCAGCAGCTTAACCATGAAGAGCGAGCAGTACTTC	CASSLTMKSEQYF
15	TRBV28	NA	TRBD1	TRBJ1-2	TGTGCCAGCACCCCCGTAGGGACAGGGACCTCATTATACACCTTC	CASTPVGTGTSLYTF
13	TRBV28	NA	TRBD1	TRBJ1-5	TGTGCCAGCTGCTTCAGGGGGCTTCAGCCCCAGCATTTT	CASCFRGLQPQHF
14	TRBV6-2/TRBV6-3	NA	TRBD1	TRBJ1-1	TGTGCCAGCAGTTACCAGGGGGCGCGAACTGAAGCTTTCTTT	CASSYQGARTEAFF
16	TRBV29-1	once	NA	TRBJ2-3	TGCAGCGTTGTCGAGGCAACAGGGGGGGGTACAGATACGCAGTATTTT	CSVVEATGGGTDTQYF
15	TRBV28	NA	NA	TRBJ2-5	TGTGCCAGCAGTCCTCATGAGGGGGGCACGGAGACCCAGTACTTC	CASSPHEGGTETQYF
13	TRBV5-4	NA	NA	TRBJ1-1	TGTGCCAGCAGCATACAGGGGAACACTGAAGCTTTCTTT	CASSIQGNTEAFF
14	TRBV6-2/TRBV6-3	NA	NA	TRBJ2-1	TGTGCCAGCAGTTATCGACAGGCGTGGAATGAGCAGTTCTTC	CASSYRQAWNEQFF
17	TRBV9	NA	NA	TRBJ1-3	TGTGCCAGCAGCGTAGCCCGAGCGGTCTCCGCTGGAAACACCATATATTTT	CASSVARAVSAGNTIYF
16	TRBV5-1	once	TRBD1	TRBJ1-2	TGCGCCAGCAGCTGGGGCTCCGGGACAGAGACCTATGGCTACACCTTC	CASSWGSGTETYGYTF
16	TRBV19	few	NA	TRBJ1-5	TGTGCCAGTAGTATCCCGGGACGGACCCTCAATCAGCCCCAGCATTTT	CASSIPGRTLNQPQHF
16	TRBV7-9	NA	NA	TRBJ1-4	TGTGCCAGCAGCCCCGCTTTTGGGGGGAGTAATGAAAAACTGTTTTTT	CASSPAFGGSNEKLFF
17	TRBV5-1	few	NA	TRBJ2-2	TGCGCCAGCAGCTTGGCCCCGGGCAGGACAAACACCGGGGAGCTGTTTTTT	CASSLAPGRTNTGELFF
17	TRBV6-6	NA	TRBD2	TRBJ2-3	TGTGCCAGCAGTCCCCTACTGGCAGCGGGGGGCACTAATACGCAGTATTTT	CASSPLLAAGGTNTQYF
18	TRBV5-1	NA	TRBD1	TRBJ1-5	TGCGCCAGCAGCTTCCCCTCAATTGGGGACAGACCCTATCAGCCCCAGCATTTT	CASSFPSIGDRPYQPQHF
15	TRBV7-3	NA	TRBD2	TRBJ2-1	TGTGCCAGCAGCCCGGGAGGGAGCAACTACAATGAGCAGTTCTTC	CASSPGGSNYNEQFF
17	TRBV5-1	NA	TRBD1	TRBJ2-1	TGCGCCAGCAGCTTGTTACCGGGACAGGGGGCCTACAATGAGCAGTTCTTC	CASSLLPGQGAYNEQFF
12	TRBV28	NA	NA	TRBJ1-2	TGTGCCAGCAGCCCCCTCCACTATGGCTACACCTTC	CASSPLHYGYTF
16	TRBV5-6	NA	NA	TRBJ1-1	TGTGCCAGCAGCTTGGGACTTGACGGAAGGAACACTGAAGCTTTCTTT	CASSLGLDGRNTEAFF
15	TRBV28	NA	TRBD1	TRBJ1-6	TGTGCCAGCAGTCCGACAGGGCCCGATAATTCACCCCTCCACTTT	CASSPTGPDNSPLHF
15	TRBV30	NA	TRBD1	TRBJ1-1	TGTGCCTGGATTCAGCCTAACAGGGGGGGGACTGAAGCTTTCTTT	CAWIQPNRGGTEAFF
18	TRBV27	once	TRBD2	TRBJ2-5	TGTGCCAGCAGCCCAACGCAGCGGGGGGGCCGGAGTAGGGAGACCCAGTACTTC	CASSPTQRGGRSRETQYF
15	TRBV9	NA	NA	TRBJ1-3	TGTGCCAGCAGCGTATCCTGGGCCTCTGGAAACACCATATATTTT	CASSVSWASGNTIYF
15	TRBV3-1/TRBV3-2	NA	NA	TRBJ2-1	TGTGCCAGCAGTCGCGACAGTAGGTCCTACAATGAGCAGTTCTTC	CASSRDSRSYNEQFF
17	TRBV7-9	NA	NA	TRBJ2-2	TGTGCCAGCAGCATCTCTCCCGGGGGCCAATCCACCGGGGAGCTGTTTTTT	CASSISPGGQSTGELFF
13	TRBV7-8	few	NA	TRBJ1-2	TGTGCCAGCGGAACAAGGGCGCCGGATGGCTACACCTTC	CASGTRAPDGYTF
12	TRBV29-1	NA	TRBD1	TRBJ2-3	TGCAGCGTGGGGACAGTCACAGATACGCAGTATTTT	CSVGTVTDTQYF
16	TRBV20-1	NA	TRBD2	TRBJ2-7	TGCAGTGCTAGTGGACTAGCGGGGGGGGGCTCCTACGAGCAGTACTTC	CSASGLAGGGSYEQYF